The T cell receptor (beta chain) under discussion was sequenced for a study of T cell repertoires in ileal Crohn's disease. This clone was picked up a small number of times. The method was immunoSEQ multiplex PCR; TCRdb's version includes in-frame clones alone and lacks a portion of them. The repertoire consists of around 11,000 clones, with over 75% occurring once and the leading ten covering over 7.5%. Time point denoted: inflamed ileum from the surgical specimen. This CDR3 region has 14 residues. Germline CDR1 and CDR2: GTSNPN and SVGIG (reference sequence). Trimming stripped 5 bases from V and 4 bases from J, with 17 bases between.

This chain links TRBV30 with TRBJ1-2, with D tentatively TRBD1 (5 bases). This receptor was obtained from an adult with Crohn's disease. The material sequenced was ileal tissue. The CDR3 is CAWLIPGRVYGYTF. Written as DNA, the CDR3 is TGTGCCTGGCTGATCCCGGGACGGGTCTATGGCTACACCTTC.